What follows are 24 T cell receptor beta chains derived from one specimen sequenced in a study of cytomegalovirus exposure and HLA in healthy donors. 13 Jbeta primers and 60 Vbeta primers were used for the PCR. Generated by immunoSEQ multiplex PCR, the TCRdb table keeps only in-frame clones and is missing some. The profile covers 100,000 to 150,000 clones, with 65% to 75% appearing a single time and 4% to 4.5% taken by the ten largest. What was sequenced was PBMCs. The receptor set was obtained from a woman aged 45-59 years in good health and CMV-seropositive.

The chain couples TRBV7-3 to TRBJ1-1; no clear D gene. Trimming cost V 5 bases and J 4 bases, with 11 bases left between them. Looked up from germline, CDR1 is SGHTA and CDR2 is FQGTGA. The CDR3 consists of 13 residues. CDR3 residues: CASSRQVGTEAFF. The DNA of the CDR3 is TGTGCCAGCAGCCGGCAGGTCGGCACTGAAGCTTTCTTT.

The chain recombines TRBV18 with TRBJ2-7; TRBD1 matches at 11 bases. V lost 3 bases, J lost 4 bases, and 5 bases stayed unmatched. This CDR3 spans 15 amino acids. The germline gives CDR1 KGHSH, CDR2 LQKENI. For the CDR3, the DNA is TGTGCCAGCTCACCCGGAGGGACAGGGGGATACGAGCAGTACTTC. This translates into CASSPGGTGGYEQYF.

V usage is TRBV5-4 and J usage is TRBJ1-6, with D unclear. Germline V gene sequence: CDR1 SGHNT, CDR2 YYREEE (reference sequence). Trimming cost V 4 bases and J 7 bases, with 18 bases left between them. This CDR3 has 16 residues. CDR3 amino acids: CASSVGGFEGNSPLHF. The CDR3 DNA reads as TGTGCCAGCAGCGTTGGCGGATTCGAGGGCAATTCACCCCTCCACTTT.

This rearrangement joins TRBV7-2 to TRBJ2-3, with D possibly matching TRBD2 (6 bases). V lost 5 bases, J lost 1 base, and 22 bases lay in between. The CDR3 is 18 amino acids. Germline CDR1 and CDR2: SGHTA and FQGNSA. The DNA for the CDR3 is TGTGCCAGCAGCCTAACTGTCGGTAGCGGCGGACGCACAGATACGCAGTATTTT. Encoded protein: CASSLTVGSGGRTDTQYF. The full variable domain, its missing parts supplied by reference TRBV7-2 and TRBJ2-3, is GAGVSQSPSNKVTEKGKDVELRCDPISGHTALYWYRQSLGQGLEFLIYFQGNSAPDKSGLPSDRFSAERTGGSVSTLTIQRTQQEDSAVYLCASSLTVGSGGRTDTQYFGPGTRLTVL.

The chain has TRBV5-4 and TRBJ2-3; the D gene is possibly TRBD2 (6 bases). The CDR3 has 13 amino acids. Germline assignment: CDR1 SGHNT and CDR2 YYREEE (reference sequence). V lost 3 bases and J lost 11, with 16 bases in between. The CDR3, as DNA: TGTGCCAGCAGCTCGGGACTTGGCCAGGGGCAGTATTTT. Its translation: CASSSGLGQGQYF. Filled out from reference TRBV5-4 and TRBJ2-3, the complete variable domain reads ETGVTQSPTHLIKTRGQQVTLRCSSQSGHNTVSWYQQALGQGPQFIFQYYREEENGRGNFPPRFSGLQFPNYSSELNVNALELDDSALYLCASSSGLGQGQYFGPGTRLTVL.

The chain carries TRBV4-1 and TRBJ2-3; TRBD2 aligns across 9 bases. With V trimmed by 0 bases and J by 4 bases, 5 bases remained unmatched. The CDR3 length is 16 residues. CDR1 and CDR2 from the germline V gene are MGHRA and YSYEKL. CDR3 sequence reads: CASSQELASGADTQYF. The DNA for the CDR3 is TGCGCCAGCAGCCAAGAGCTGGCTAGCGGGGCAGATACGCAGTATTTT.

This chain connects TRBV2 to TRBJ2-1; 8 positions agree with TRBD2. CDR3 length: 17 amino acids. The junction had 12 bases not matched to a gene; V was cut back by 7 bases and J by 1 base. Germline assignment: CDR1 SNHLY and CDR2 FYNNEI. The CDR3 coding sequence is TGTGCCAGCAACGCACTCGGGGCGGGGGGTTCCTACAATGAGCAGTTCTTC. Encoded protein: CASNALGAGGSYNEQFF. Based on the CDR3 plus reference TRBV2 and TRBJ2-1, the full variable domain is EPEVTQTPSHQVTQMGQEVILRCVPISNHLYFYWYRQILGQKVEFLVSFYNNEISEKSEIFDDQFSVERPDGSNFTLKIRSTKLEDSAMYFCASNALGAGGSYNEQFFGPGTRLTVL.

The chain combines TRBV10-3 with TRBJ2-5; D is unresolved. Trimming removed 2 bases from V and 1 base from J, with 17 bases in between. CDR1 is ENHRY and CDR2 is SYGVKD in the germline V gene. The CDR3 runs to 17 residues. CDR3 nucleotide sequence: TGTGCCATCAGTGAGCTAAATCCGAGACTCCGCCAAGAGACCCAGTACTTC. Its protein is CAISELNPRLRQETQYF.

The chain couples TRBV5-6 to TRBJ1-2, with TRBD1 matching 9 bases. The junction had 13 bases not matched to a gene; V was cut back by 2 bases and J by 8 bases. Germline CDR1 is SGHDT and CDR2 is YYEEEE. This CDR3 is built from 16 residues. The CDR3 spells CASSFFSSTGGWGYTF. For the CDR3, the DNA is TGTGCCAGCAGCTTTTTCTCTTCGACAGGGGGTTGGGGCTACACCTTC. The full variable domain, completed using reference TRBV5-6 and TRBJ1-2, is DAGVTQSPTHLIKTRGQQVTLRCSPKSGHDTVSWYQQALGQGPQFIFQYYEEEERQRGNFPDRFSGHQFPNYSSELNVNALLLGDSALYLCASSFFSSTGGWGYTFGSGTRLTVV.

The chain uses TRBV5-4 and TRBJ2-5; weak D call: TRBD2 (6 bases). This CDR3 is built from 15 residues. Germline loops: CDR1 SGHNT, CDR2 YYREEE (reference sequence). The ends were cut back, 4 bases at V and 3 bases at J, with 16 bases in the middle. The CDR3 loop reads CASSQRTWGEETQYF. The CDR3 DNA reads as TGTGCCAGCAGCCAAAGAACTTGGGGGGAAGAGACCCAGTACTTC.

CDR3 region: CASSDTARPYNEQFF. DNA for the CDR3: TGTGCCAGCAGTGACACGGCTAGACCTTACAATGAGCAGTTCTTC. The chain carries TRBV6-4 and TRBJ2-1; no clear D. The CDR3 length is 15 residues. Trimming removed 2 bases at V and 4 bases at J, with 12 bases between. CDR1 MRHNA and CDR2 SNTAGT come from the germline V gene.

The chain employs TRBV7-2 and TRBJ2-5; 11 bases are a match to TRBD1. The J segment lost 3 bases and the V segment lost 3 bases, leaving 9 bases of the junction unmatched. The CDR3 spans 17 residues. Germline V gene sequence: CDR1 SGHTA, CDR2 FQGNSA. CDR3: CASSFRGGTGGKETQYF. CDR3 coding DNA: TGTGCCAGCAGCTTTAGGGGAGGGACAGGGGGAAAAGAGACCCAGTACTTC. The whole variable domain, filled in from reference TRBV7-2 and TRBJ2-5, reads GAGVSQSPSNKVTEKGKDVELRCDPISGHTALYWYRQSLGQGLEFLIYFQGNSAPDKSGLPSDRFSAERTGGSVSTLTIQRTQQEDSAVYLCASSFRGGTGGKETQYFGPGTRLLVL.

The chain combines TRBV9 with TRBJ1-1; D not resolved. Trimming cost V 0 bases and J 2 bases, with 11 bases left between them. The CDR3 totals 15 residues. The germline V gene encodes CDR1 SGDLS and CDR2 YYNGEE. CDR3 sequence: CASSVDPEINTEAFF. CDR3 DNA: TGTGCCAGCAGCGTAGATCCGGAGATTAACACTGAAGCTTTCTTT.

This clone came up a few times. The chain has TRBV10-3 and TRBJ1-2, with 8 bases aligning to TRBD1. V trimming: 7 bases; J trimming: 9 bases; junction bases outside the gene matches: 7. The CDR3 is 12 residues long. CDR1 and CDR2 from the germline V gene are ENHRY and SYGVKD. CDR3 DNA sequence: TGTGCCATCACTGGGGACAGGTGGAGCTACACCTTC. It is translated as CAITGDRWSYTF.

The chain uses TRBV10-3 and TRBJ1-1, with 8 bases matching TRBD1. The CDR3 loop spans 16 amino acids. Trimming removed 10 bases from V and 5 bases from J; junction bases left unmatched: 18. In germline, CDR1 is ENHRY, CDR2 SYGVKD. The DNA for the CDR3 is TGTGCCACCGGATACGCACCTGGACAGGGAGGGACTGAAGCTTTCTTT. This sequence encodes CATGYAPGQGGTEAFF.

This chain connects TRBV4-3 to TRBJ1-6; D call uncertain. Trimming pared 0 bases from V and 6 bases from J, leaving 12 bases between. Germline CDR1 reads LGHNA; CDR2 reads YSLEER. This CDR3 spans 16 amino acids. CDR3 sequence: CASSQDLGSLNSPLHF. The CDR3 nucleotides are TGCGCCAGCAGCCAAGATCTAGGTAGCCTTAATTCACCCCTCCACTTT.

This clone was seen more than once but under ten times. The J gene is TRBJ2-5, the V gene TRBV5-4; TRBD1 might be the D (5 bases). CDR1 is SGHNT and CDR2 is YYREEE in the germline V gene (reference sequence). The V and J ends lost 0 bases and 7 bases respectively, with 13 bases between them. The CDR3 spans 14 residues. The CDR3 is CASSLVAPGSTQYF. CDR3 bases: TGTGCCAGCAGCTTGGTGGCCCCAGGGTCGACCCAGTACTTC.

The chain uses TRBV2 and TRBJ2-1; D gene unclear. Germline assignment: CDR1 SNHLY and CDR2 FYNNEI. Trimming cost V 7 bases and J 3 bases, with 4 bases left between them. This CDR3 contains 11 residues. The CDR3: CASNGYNEQFF. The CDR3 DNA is TGTGCCAGCAACGGCTACAATGAGCAGTTCTTC.

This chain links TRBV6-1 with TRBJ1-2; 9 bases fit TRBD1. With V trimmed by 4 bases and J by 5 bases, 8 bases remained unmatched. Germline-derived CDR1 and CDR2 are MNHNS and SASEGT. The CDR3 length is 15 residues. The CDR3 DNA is TGTGCCAGCAGTGTAAATCTACAGGGGGCGTATGGCTACACCTTC. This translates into CASSVNLQGAYGYTF.

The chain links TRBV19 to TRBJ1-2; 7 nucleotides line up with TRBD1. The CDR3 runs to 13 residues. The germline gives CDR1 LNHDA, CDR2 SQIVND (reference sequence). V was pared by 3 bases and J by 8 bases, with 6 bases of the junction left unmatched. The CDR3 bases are TGTGCCAGTAGTATGAGACAGGGTGGAGGCTACACCTTC. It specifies CASSMRQGGGYTF.

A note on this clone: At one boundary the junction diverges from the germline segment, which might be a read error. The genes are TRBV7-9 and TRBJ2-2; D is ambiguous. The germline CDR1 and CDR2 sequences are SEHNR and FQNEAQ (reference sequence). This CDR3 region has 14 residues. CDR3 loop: CSSSQAQVSGELFF. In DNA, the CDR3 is TGTTCCAGCAGCCAAGCCCAGGTTAGCGGGGAGCTGTTTTTT. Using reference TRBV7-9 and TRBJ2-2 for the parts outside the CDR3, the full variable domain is DTGVSQNPRHKITKRGQNVTFRCDPISEHNRLYWYRQTLGQGPEFLTYFQNEAQLEKSRLLSDRFSAERPKGSFSTLEIQRTEQGDSAMYLCSSSQAQVSGELFFGEGSRLTVL.

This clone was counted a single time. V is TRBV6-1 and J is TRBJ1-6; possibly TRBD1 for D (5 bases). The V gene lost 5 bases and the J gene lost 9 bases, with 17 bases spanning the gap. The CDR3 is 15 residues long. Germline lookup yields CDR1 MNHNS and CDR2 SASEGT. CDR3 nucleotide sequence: TGTGCCAGCAGTTCCGGGTGGGGCATCTTTTCACCCCTCCACTTT. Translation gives CASSSGWGIFSPLHF.

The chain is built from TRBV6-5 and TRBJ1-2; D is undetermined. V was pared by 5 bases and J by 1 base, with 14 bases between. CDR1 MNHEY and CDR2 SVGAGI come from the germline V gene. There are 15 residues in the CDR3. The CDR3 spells CASSPRHTSNYGYTF. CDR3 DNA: TGTGCCAGCAGTCCTCGACACACCAGTAACTATGGCTACACCTTC.

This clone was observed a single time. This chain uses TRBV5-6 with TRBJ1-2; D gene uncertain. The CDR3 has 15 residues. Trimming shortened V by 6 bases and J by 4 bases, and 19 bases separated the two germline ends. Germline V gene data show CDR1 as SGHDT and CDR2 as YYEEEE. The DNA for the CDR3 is TGTGCCAGCAATATCGGAGACTCTGCTACCTATGGCTACACCTTC. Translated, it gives CASNIGDSATYGYTF.